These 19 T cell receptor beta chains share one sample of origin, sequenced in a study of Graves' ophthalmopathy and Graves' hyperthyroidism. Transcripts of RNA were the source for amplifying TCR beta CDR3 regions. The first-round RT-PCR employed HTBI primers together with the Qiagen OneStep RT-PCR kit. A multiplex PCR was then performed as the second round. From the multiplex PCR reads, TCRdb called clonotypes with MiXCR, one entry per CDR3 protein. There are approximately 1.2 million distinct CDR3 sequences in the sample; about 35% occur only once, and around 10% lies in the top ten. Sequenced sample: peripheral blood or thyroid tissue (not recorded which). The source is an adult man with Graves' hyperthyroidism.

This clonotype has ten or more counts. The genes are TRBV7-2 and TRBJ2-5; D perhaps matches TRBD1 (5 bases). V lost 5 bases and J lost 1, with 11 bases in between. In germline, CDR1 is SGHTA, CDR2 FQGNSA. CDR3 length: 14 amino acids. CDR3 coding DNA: TGTGCCAGCAGCCCCAGGGTAGGCCAAGAGACCCAGTACTTC. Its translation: CASSPRVGQETQYF.

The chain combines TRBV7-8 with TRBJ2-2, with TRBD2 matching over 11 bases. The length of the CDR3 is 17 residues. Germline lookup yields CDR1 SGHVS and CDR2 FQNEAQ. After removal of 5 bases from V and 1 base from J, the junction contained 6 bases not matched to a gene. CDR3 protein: CASSPLGLAGNTGELFF. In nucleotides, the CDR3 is TGTGCCAGCAGCCCCTTAGGACTAGCGGGGAACACCGGGGAGCTGTTTTTT.

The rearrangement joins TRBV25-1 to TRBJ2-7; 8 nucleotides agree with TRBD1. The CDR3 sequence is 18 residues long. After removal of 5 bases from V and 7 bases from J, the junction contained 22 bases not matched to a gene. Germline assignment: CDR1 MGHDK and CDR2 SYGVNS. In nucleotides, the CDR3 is TGTGCCAGCAGTTTGGGACAGGCTTTGATGGGGCCACTTGTGGAGCAGTACTTC. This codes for CASSLGQALMGPLVEQYF.

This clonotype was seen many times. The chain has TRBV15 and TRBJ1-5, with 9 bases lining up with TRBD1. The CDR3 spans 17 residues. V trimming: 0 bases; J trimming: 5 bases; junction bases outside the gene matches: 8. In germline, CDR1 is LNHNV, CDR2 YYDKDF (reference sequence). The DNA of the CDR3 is TGTGCCACCAGCAGAGATACTTGGGGACAGGGCTATCAGCCCCAGCATTTT. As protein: CATSRDTWGQGYQPQHF.

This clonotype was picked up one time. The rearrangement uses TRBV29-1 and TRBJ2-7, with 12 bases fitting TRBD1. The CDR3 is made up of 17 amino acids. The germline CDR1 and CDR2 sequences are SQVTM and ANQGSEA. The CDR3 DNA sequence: TGCAGTGTACCGGGACAGGGGGCCTACCCCGTCCGCTACGAGCAGTACTTC. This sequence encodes CSVPGQGAYPVRYEQYF.

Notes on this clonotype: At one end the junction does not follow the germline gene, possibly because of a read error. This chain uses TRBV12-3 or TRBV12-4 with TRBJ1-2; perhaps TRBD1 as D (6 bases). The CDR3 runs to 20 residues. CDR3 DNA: TGTGCCAGCAGTTTAGCGCTTACAGGGATTGGAGGGCTTGGCTCCTATGGCCACACCTTC. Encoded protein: CASSLALTGIGGLGSYGHTF.

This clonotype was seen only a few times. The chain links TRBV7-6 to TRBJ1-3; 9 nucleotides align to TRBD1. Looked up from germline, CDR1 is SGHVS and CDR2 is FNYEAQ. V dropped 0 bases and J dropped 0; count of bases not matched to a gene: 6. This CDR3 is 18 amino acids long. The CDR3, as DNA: TGTGCCAGCAGCTTAGCGCCGGGACAGGGAAACTCTGGAAACACCATATATTTT. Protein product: CASSLAPGQGNSGNTIYF.

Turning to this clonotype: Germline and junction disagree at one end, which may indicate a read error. The CDR3 sequence is CASSGTVVGYVQYF. CDR3 nucleotides: TGTGCCAGCAGTGGGACAGTCGTAGGGTACGTGCAGTACTTC. The chain combines TRBV12-3 or TRBV12-4 with TRBJ2-7; the match to TRBD1 covers 7 bases. This CDR3 contains 14 residues.

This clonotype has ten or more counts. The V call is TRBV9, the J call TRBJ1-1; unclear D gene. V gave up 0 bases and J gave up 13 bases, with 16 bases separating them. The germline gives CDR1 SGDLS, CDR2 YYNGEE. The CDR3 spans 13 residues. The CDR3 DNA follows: TGTGCCAGCAGCGTAGATGGCAAACTGAAGCTTTTCTTT. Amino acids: CASSVDGKLKLFF. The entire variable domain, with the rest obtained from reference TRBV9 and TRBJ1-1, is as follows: DSGVTQTPKHLITATGQRVTLRCSPRSGDLSVYWYQQSLDQGLQFLIQYYNGEERAKGNILERFSAQQFPDLHSELNLSSLELGDSALYFCASSVDGKLKLFFGQGTRLTVV.

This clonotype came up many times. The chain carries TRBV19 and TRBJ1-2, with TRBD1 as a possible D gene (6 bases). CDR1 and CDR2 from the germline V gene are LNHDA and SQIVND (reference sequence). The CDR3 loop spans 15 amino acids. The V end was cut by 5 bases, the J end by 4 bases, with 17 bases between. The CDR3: CASSVSRGVGYGYTF. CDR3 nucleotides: TGTGCCAGTAGTGTTTCCAGGGGAGTGGGCTATGGCTACACCTTC.

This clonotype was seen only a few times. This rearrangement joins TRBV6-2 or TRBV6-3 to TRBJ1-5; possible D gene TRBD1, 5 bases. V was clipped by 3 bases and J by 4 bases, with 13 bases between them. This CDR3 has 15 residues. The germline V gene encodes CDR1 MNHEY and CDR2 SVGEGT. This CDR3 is CASSYSGIGNQPQHF. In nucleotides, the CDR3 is TGTGCCAGCAGTTATTCAGGGATCGGAAATCAGCCCCAGCATTTT.

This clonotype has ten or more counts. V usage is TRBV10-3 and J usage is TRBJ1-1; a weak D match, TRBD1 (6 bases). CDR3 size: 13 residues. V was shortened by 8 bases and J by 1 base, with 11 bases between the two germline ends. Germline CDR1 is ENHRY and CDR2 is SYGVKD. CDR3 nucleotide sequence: TGTGCCATCGCCGGACAGACGAACACTGAAGCTTTCTTT. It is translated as CAIAGQTNTEAFF.

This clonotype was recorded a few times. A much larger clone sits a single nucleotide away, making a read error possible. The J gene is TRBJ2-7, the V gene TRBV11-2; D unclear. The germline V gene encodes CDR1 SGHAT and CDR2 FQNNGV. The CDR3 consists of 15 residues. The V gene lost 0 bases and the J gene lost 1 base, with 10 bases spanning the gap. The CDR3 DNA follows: TGTGCCAGCAGCTTAGACGACGAACCTTCCTACGAGCAGTACTTC. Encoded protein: CASSLDDEPSYEQYF.

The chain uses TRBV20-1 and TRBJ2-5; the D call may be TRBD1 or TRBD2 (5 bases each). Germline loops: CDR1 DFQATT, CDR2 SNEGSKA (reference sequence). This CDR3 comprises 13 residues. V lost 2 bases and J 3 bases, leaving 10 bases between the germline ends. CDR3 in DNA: TGCAGTGCTAGACGGGGCGGTGAAGAGACCCAGTACTTC. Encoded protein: CSARRGGEETQYF.

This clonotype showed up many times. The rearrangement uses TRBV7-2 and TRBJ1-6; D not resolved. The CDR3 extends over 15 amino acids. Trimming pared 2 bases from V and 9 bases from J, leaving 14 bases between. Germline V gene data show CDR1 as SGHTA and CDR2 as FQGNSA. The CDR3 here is CASSLLATTGSPLHF. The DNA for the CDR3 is TGTGCCAGCAGCTTACTGGCCACAACGGGTTCACCCCTCCACTTT.

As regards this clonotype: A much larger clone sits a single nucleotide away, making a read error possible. CDR3 nucleotides: TGTTCCAGCAAACCCTCGGGACAGGGTTTATACGAGCAGTACTTC. This codes for CSSKPSGQGLYEQYF. V and J are TRBV19 and TRBJ2-7; TRBD1 matches 9 bases. The CDR3 is 15 residues long. Germline CDR1 and CDR2: LNHDA and SQIVND (reference sequence).

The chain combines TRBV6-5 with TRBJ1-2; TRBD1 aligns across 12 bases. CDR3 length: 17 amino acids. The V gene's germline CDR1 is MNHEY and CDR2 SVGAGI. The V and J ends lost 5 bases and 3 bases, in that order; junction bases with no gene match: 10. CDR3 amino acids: CASSIRDRGRRDYGYTF. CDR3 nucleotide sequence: TGTGCCAGCAGTATCCGGGACAGGGGGCGCCGCGACTATGGCTACACCTTC.

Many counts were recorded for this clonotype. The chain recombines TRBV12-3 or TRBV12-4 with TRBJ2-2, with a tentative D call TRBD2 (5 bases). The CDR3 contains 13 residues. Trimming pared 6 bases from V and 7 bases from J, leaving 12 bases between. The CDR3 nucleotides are TGTGCCAGCAGCACGCGAGGGATCGGGGAGCTGTTTTTT. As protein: CASSTRGIGELFF.

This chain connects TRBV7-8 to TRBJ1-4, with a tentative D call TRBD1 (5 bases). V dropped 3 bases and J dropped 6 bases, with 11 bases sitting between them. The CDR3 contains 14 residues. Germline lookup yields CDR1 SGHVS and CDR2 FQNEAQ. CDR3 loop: CASSLGWGDEKLFF. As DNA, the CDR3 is TGTGCCAGCAGCTTGGGATGGGGGGATGAAAAACTGTTTTTT.